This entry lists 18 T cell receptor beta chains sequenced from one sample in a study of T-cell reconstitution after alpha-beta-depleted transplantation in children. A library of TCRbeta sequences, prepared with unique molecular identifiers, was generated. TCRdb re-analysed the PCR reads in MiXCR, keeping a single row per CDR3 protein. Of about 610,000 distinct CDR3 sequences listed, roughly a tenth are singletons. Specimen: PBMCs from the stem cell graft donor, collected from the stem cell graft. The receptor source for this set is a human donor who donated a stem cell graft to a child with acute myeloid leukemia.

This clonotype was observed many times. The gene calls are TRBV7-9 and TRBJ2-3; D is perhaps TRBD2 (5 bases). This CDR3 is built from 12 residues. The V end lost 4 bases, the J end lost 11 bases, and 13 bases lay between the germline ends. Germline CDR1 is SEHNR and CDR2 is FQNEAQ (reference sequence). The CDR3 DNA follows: TGTGCCAGCAGCTCTTCAACGGAGGTGCAGTATTTT. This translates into CASSSSTEVQYF.

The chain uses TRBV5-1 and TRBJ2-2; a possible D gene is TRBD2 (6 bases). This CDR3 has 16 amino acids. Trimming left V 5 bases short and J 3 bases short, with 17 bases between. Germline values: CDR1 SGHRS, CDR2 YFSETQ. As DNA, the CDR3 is TGCGCCAGCAGGAGAAATGCGGCGGGGTACACCGGGGAGCTGTTTTTT. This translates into CASRRNAAGYTGELFF. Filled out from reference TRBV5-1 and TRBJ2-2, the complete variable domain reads KAGVTQTPRYLIKTRGQQVTLSCSPISGHRSVSWYQQTPGQGLQFLFEYFSETQRNKGNFPGRFSGRQFSNSRSEMNVSTLELGDSALYLCASRRNAAGYTGELFFGEGSRLTVL.

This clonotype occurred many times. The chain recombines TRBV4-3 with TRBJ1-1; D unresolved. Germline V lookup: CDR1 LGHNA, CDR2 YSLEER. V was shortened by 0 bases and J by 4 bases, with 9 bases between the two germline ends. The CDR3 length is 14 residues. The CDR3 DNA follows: TGCGCCAGCAGCCAAGATTGGGTTGGCACTGAAGCTTTCTTT. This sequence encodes CASSQDWVGTEAFF.

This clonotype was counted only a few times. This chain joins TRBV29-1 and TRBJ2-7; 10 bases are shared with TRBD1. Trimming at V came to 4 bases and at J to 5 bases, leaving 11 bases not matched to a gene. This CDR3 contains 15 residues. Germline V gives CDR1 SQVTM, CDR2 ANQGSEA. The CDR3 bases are TGCAGCGTTGGTGGATGGGGACAGGGGACCCACGAGCAGTACTTC. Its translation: CSVGGWGQGTHEQYF.

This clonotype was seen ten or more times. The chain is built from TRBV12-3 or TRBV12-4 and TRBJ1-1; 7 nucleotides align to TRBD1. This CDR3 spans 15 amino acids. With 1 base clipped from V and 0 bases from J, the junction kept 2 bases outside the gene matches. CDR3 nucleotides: TGTGCCAGCAGTTTAGTGGGACAGATGAACACTGAAGCTTTCTTT. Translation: CASSLVGQMNTEAFF.

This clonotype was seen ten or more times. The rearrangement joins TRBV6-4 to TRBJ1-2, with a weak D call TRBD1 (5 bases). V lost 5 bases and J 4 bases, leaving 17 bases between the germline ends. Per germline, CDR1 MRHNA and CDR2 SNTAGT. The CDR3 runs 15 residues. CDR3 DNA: TGTGCCAGCAGTCGGTCGGGGGTCCTAGGCTATGGCTACACCTTC. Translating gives CASSRSGVLGYGYTF.

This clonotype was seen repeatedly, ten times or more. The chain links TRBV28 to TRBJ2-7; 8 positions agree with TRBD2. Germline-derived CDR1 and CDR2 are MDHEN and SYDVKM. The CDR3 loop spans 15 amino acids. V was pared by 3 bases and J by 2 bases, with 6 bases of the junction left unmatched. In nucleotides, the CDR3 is TGTGCCAGCAGTTTCGGGACTAGAGCGGCCTACGAGCAGTACTTC. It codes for CASSFGTRAAYEQYF.

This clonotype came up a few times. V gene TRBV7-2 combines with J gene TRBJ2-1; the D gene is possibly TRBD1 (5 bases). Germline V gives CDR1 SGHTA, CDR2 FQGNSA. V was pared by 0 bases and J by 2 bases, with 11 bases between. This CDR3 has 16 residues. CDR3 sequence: CASSLAGPGPYNEQFF. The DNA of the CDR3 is TGTGCCAGCAGCTTAGCGGGGCCAGGGCCCTACAATGAGCAGTTCTTC.

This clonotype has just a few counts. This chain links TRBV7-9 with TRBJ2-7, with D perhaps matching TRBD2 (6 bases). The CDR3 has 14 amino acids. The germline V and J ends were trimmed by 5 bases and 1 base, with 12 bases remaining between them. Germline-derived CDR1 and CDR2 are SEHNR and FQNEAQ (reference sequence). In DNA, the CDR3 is TGTGCCAGCAGCCCTTGGGACTCATCCTACGAGCAGTACTTC. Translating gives CASSPWDSSYEQYF.

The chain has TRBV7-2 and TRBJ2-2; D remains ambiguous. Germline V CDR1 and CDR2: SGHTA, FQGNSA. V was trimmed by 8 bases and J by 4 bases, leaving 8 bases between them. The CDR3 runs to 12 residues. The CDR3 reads CASRPGTGELFF. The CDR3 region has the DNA TGTGCCAGCCGACCGGGCACCGGGGAGCTGTTTTTT.

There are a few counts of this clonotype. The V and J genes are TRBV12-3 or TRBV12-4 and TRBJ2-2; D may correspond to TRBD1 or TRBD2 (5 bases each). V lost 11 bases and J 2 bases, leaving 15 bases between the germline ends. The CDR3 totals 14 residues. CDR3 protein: CAWSGRANTGELFF. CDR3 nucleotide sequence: TGTGCCTGGTCGGGGCGGGCAAACACCGGGGAGCTGTTTTTT.

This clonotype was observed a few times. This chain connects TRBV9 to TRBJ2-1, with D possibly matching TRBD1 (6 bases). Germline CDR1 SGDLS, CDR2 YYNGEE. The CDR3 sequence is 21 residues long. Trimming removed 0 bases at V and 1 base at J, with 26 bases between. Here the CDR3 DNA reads TGTGCCAGCAGCGTAGCTACCGTGACCAGGGGCCTTGAGGGATCCTACAATGAGCAGTTCTTC. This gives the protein CASSVATVTRGLEGSYNEQFF.

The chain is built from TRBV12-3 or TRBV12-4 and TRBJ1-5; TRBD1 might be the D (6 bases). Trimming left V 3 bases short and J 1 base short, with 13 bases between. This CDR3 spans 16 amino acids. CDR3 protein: CASSFQGGQSNQPQHF. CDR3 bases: TGTGCCAGCAGTTTTCAAGGGGGTCAGAGCAATCAGCCCCAGCATTTT.

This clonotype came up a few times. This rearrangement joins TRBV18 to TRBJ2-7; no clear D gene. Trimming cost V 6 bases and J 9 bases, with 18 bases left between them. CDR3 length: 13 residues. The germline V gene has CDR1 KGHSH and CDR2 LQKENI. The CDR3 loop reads CASSSDAAERQYF. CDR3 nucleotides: TGTGCCAGCTCGTCGGACGCCGCGGAAAGGCAGTACTTC.

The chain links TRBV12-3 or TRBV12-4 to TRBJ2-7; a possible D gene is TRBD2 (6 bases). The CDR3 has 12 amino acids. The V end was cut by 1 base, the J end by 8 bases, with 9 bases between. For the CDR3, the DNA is TGTGCCAGCAGTTTAGTCGGCGGGAAGCAGTACTTC. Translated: CASSLVGGKQYF.

CDR3 sequence: CASSIYGQGGELFF. The CDR3, as DNA: TGTGCCAGCAGCATCTACGGGCAGGGCGGGGAGCTGTTTTTT. This sequence joins TRBV6-1 and TRBJ2-2; perhaps TRBD1 as D (5 bases). Per the germline V gene, CDR1 is MNHNS and CDR2 is SASEGT. The CDR3 is 14 residues long. V was shortened by 6 bases and J by 7 bases, with 15 bases between the two germline ends.

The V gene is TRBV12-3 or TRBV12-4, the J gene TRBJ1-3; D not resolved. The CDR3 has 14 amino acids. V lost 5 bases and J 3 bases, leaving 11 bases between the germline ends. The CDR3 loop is CASSPNGLGNTIYF. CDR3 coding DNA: TGTGCCAGCAGTCCGAATGGCCTTGGAAACACCATATATTTT.

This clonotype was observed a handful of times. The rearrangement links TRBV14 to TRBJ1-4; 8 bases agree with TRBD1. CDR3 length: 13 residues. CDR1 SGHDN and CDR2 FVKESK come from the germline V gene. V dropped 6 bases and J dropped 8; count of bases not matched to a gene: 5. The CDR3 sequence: CASRGQGQEKLFF. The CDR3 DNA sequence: TGTGCCAGCAGAGGACAGGGTCAAGAAAAACTGTTTTTT.